This T cell receptor (beta chain) was sequenced for a study of T cells after yellow fever vaccination. Germline assignment: CDR1 MNHEY and CDR2 SMNVEV (reference sequence). This CDR3 is built from 13 residues. Germline trimming cut 6 bases from V and 5 bases from J; bases unmatched to any gene: 2. This clonotype showed up just a few times. 5'RACE template switching added a universal primer site and UMIs to TCR cDNA. TCRdb reprocessed the 5' RACE reads via MiXCR and lists one record per CDR3 protein. The table shows roughly 74,000 distinct CDR3 sequences, with around 6.9% occurring only once. The sequenced sample was CD8+ T cells sorted from PBMCs, obtained 5 days after the first yellow fever vaccination. The sequence was obtained from a man aged 18 to 35 who received the YFV17D yellow fever vaccine. The V and J genes are TRBV27 and TRBJ2-1; TRBD2 matches at 9 bases. The CDR3 loop reads CASSWTSDNEQFF. The DNA of the CDR3 is TGTGCCAGCAGCTGGACTAGCGACAATGAGCAGTTCTTC.